Following are 23 T cell receptor beta chains from one sample sequenced in a study of blood T cell repertoires in COVID-19 (dated by TCRdb to between 2020 and 2021). The method was the immunoSEQ multiplex PCR assay. TCRdb mirrors the immuneACCESS table, restricted to in-frame sequences. Some clones are absent from its copies; in checked studies, under half trace to an unresolved V gene, and the reason for the others is unknown. The sample table shows around 64,000 clones, and under 95% are seen once. Roughly 1.7% of the sample rests with the top ten. Sequencing was performed on peripheral blood. These receptors originate from a human donor in a cohort sampled during active COVID-19.

The count of this clone is one. The chain is built from TRBV12-3 or TRBV12-4 and TRBJ2-7, with D perhaps matching TRBD1 (6 bases). V was pared by 6 bases and J by 2 bases, with 11 bases between. The CDR3 covers 13 residues. In nucleotides, the CDR3 is TGTGCCAGCAGGCGACAGGTTGCCTACGAGCAGTACTTC. This codes for CASRRQVAYEQYF.

As concerns this clone: Other DNA sequences within the sample encode an identical CDR3. The chain employs TRBV12-3 or TRBV12-4 and TRBJ1-1, with D tentatively TRBD1 (5 bases). CDR3 size: 13 residues. V dropped 6 bases and J dropped 1 base, with 9 bases sitting between them. CDR3 amino acids: CASSLQGNTEAFF. In nucleotides, the CDR3 is TGTGCCAGCAGCCTCCAGGGGAACACTGAAGCTTTCTTT.

This chain connects TRBV7-9 to TRBJ2-2; the D gene is possibly TRBD2 (6 bases). The CDR3 has 14 residues. Germline V lookup: CDR1 SEHNR, CDR2 FQNEAQ (reference sequence). V lost 0 bases and J 4 bases, leaving 6 bases between the germline ends. The CDR3 region is CASSLAGGTGELFF. The CDR3 DNA reads TGTGCCAGCAGCTTAGCGGGGGGCACCGGGGAGCTGTTTTTT.

The V gene is TRBV7-9, the J gene TRBJ2-7; no clear D gene. The germline V gene has CDR1 SEHNR and CDR2 FQNEAQ (reference sequence). The CDR3 has 11 residues. V lost 4 bases, J lost 3 bases, and 4 bases lay in between. The CDR3 DNA is TGTGCCAGCAGCTCGGTCTACGAGCAGTACTTC. Encoded protein: CASSSVYEQYF.

The rearrangement links TRBV4-3 to TRBJ2-3; a weak D match, TRBD2 (5 bases). The CDR3 extends over 18 amino acids. V dropped 1 base and J dropped 5 bases, with 22 bases sitting between them. CDR1 and CDR2 from the germline V gene are LGHNA and YSLEER. CDR3 in DNA: TGCGCCAGCAGCCAAGTGATTGTGAGGGATAGTTGGCAAGATACGCAGTATTTT. Amino acid sequence: CASSQVIVRDSWQDTQYF.

The chain combines TRBV7-9 with TRBJ2-3, with 9 bases fitting TRBD1. The trim removed 5 bases at V and 1 base at J, leaving 7 bases unmatched. This CDR3 has 16 residues. Per germline, CDR1 SEHNR and CDR2 FQNEAQ (reference sequence). Written as DNA, the CDR3 is TGTGCCAGCAGCCTCAACCGGGACAGGGGCACAGATACGCAGTATTTT. Protein: CASSLNRDRGTDTQYF.

V usage is TRBV12-5 and J usage is TRBJ1-2; D perhaps matches TRBD1 (5 bases). V was clipped by 3 bases and J by 8 bases, with 22 bases between them. In germline, CDR1 is LGHNT, CDR2 FRNRAP. The CDR3 runs to 16 residues. CDR3 nucleotides: TGTGCTAGTGGTTTAAGCTCCCCCTCGGGGGGTAGGGGCTACACCTTC. Translated, it gives CASGLSSPSGGRGYTF.

The J gene is TRBJ2-1, the V gene TRBV7-6; 8 bases align to TRBD2. V trimming: 5 bases; J trimming: 7 bases; junction bases outside the gene matches: 16. This CDR3 has 17 residues. In germline, CDR1 is SGHVS, CDR2 FNYEAQ. Written as DNA, the CDR3 is TGTGCCAGCAGCGGTCTTGATGGACTAGCTATGAGGAATGAGCAGTTCTTC. As protein: CASSGLDGLAMRNEQFF. The variable domain in full, completed from reference TRBV7-6 and TRBJ2-1, reads GAGVSQSPRYKVTKRGQDVALRCDPISGHVSLYWYRQALGQGPEFLTYFNYEAQQDKSGLPNDRFSAERPEGSISTLTIQRTEQRDSAMYRCASSGLDGLAMRNEQFFGPGTRLTVL.

The genes are TRBV28 and TRBJ2-6; unclear D gene. Between the trimmed V and J ends, which lost 3 bases and 0 bases, there was a span of 9 bases. Germline-derived CDR1 and CDR2 are MDHEN and SYDVKM. The CDR3 has 16 amino acids. CDR3 bases: TGTGCCAGCAGTTTCTTACCCGGCTCTGGGGCCAACGTCCTGACTTTC. Amino acid sequence: CASSFLPGSGANVLTF.

V gene TRBV7-3 combines with J gene TRBJ2-5; maybe TRBD1 (6 bases). V was clipped by 4 bases and J by 2 bases, with 17 bases between them. Germline V gene data show CDR1 as SGHTA and CDR2 as FQGTGA. This CDR3 has 16 residues. The CDR3 is CASSSQKTGRQETQYF. In nucleotides, the CDR3 is TGTGCCAGCAGCTCCCAGAAGACAGGCCGACAAGAGACCCAGTACTTC.

The chain employs TRBV5-1 and TRBJ2-3; D unresolved. Germline V lookup: CDR1 SGHRS, CDR2 YFSETQ. The CDR3 extends over 16 amino acids. Between the trimmed V and J ends, which lost 0 bases and 2 bases, there was a span of 13 bases. CDR3 coding DNA: TGCGCCAGCAGCTTGGGCCCAGGTCCCACCACAGATACGCAGTATTTT. It encodes CASSLGPGPTTDTQYF.

The chain uses TRBV5-4 and TRBJ2-3, with D maybe TRBD2 (5 bases). With 4 bases removed from V and 2 bases from J, the gap between germline ends came to 14 bases. Germline CDR1 is SGHNT and CDR2 is YYREEE (reference sequence). The CDR3 length is 15 residues. The CDR3 sequence is CASSPGGQATDTQYF. The CDR3 DNA follows: TGTGCCAGCAGCCCAGGAGGCCAGGCCACAGATACGCAGTATTTT.

On this clone itself: An end of the junction differs from the germline gene, which may be a read error. CDR3 nucleotides: TGTGCCAGCAGCCAACCCGGCCTAGCGGCGGCCATCTTC. Protein product: CASSQPGLAAAIF. The rearrangement joins TRBV7-3 to TRBJ2-1; 7 nucleotides align to TRBD2. CDR1 and CDR2 (germline): SGHTA, FQGTGA. This CDR3 has 13 residues.

The gene calls are TRBV3-1 (or the pseudogene TRBV3-2) and TRBJ2-1; 9 positions agree with TRBD2. The V and J ends lost 1 base and 7 bases, in that order; junction bases with no gene match: 5. The CDR3 has 15 amino acids. Germline lookup yields CDR1 LGHDT and CDR2 YNNKEL (reference sequence). In nucleotides, the CDR3 is TGTGCCAGCAGCCAAGCTCCAGCGGGGGGAAATGAGCAGTTCTTC. This encodes CASSQAPAGGNEQFF.

As concerns this clone: A junction boundary mismatches the germline segment, possibly from a read error. The CDR3 here is CVSSNRARGETQYF. The DNA of the CDR3 is TGTGTCAGCAGCAACCGGGCCCGGGGGGAGACCCAGTACTTC. The chain has TRBV7-8 and TRBJ2-5; tentative D call: TRBD2 (6 bases). Germline V gene sequence: CDR1 SGHVS, CDR2 FQNEAQ. The CDR3 runs to 14 residues. The entire variable domain, with the rest obtained from reference TRBV7-8 and TRBJ2-5, is as follows: GAGVSQSPRYKVAKRGQDVALRCDPISGHVSLFWYQQALGQGPEFLTYFQNEAQLDKSGLPSDRFFAERPEGSVSTLKIQRTQQEDSAVYLCVSSNRARGETQYFGPGTRLLVL.

The chain recombines TRBV11-2 with TRBJ2-7; 8 bases are a match to TRBD1. The V gene's germline CDR1 is SGHAT and CDR2 FQNNGV. V gave up 1 base and J gave up 0 bases; unmatched junction bases: 5. The CDR3 is made up of 16 amino acids. The CDR3 coding sequence is TGTGCCAGCAGCTTAGGGGGGGACAGGAGCTCCTACGAGCAGTACTTC. This translates into CASSLGGDRSSYEQYF.

The chain carries TRBV19 and TRBJ2-5, with D possibly matching TRBD2 (6 bases). The CDR3 contains 16 residues. Germline V gene data show CDR1 as LNHDA and CDR2 as SQIVND (reference sequence). V was trimmed by 1 base and J by 9 bases, leaving 21 bases between them. CDR3 bases: TGTGCCAGTAGTATAGTAGCAAGGACTACCGTCGGGGCCCAGTACTTC. This translates into CASSIVARTTVGAQYF.

V gene TRBV3-1 (or the pseudogene TRBV3-2) combines with J gene TRBJ2-3; TRBD1 aligns across 11 bases. CDR1 and CDR2 (germline): LGHDT, YNNKEL (reference sequence). The CDR3 has 15 amino acids. The V and J ends lost 4 bases and 5 bases, in that order; junction bases with no gene match: 5. The CDR3 DNA reads TGTGCCAGCAGCCGGACAGGGGGCGGAGGAGATACGCAGTATTTT. This sequence encodes CASSRTGGGGDTQYF.

The rearrangement links TRBV11-2 to TRBJ1-6; TRBD1 agrees at 9 bases. CDR3 size: 18 residues. The J segment lost 6 bases and the V segment lost 7 bases, leaving 16 bases of the junction unmatched. Germline-derived CDR1 and CDR2 are SGHAT and FQNNGV. CDR3 protein: CASTLRTRQGDSNSPLHF. CDR3 DNA: TGTGCCAGCACCCTCCGTACTCGACAGGGGGACTCTAATTCACCCCTCCACTTT.

J is TRBJ2-7 and V is TRBV4-3; D is unresolved. This CDR3 spans 16 amino acids. Trimming took off 0 bases at V and 3 bases at J, with 15 bases between the two ends. Germline CDR1 and CDR2: LGHNA and YSLEER. The CDR3 protein is CASSQDHRGLNYEQYF. The CDR3 DNA reads as TGCGCCAGCAGCCAAGACCACCGAGGATTGAACTACGAGCAGTACTTC.

The chain couples TRBV7-2 to TRBJ1-3; no clear D gene. Germline values: CDR1 SGHTA, CDR2 FQGNSA. This CDR3 has 15 amino acids. Trimming removed 3 bases at V and 0 bases at J, with 9 bases between. The CDR3 DNA reads TGTGCCAGCAGCTTGGGCGAGGGCTCTGGAAACACCATATATTTT. Its translation: CASSLGEGSGNTIYF.

The chain joins TRBV29-1 to TRBJ2-1, with TRBD1 matching 8 bases. Germline-derived CDR1 and CDR2 are SQVTM and ANQGSEA. The trim removed 7 bases at V and 5 bases at J, leaving 7 bases unmatched. The CDR3 runs 13 residues. Written as DNA, the CDR3 is TGCAGCGCCCGGGACAGGCCCCACAATGAGCAGTTCTTC. Residues: CSARDRPHNEQFF.

J is TRBJ1-2 and V is TRBV14, with a possible D match to TRBD1 (5 bases). V shed 0 bases and J shed 5 bases, with 13 bases lying between them. The CDR3 spans 15 residues. Germline V CDR1 and CDR2: SGHDN, FVKESK. The chain's CDR3 is CASSQDWGQDYGYTF. For the CDR3, the DNA is TGTGCCAGCAGCCAAGATTGGGGCCAGGATTATGGCTACACCTTC.